This T cell receptor beta chain was identified in a study of blood T cell repertoires in COVID-19. Study background: Both acute and convalescent COVID-19 samples were obtained from the United States, Italy and Spain. In each case, the material was cDNA or gDNA derived from T cells, B-cell-depleted T cells, or PBMCs.

Methods used by the authors: Reference gene primer amplification yielded estimated nucleated cell counts. Sequencing was performed with immunoSEQ multiplex PCR; in TCRdb, only in-frame clones are kept and a portion is missing. From that table come the V and J calls and clone size; the DNA was used to work out D and trimming. The data hold under 150,000 clones, with 85% to 90% observed a single time. The CDR3 consists of 14 residues. The germline V and J ends were trimmed by 2 bases and 6 bases, with 14 bases remaining between them. CDR1 MNHNS and CDR2 SASEGT come from the germline V gene. This rearrangement joins TRBV6-1 to TRBJ2-7; D ambiguous. What was sequenced was peripheral blood. The source of this sequence is a human donor in a cohort sampled during active COVID-19. The CDR3 nucleotides read TGTGCCAGCAGTGAACGTAGTCTAGGCTCCGAGCAGTACTTC. Amino acid sequence: CASSERSLGSEQYF.